Here is one TCR beta chain with its context. Authors' processing steps: Reference gene primers were amplified, and this amplification served to estimate nucleated cell counts. Some clones are missing from TCRdb's copy, which holds only in-frame ones; the method was immunoSEQ multiplex PCR. V and J calls and clone size are as listed in that table; D and trimming were resolved from the DNA. Of about 42,000 clones in the sample, under 80% were seen once. The data were taken from a study of blood T cell repertoires in COVID-19. Germline CDR1 SQVTM, CDR2 ANQGSEA. Losses at the gene ends were 6 bases for V and 5 bases for J; bases not matched to a gene: 6. The CDR3 runs to 13 residues.

The specimen sequenced was peripheral blood. The chain recombines TRBV29-1 with TRBJ2-5, with 10 nucleotides matching TRBD2. This clonotype was sampled from an older man with acute or convalescent COVID-19. CDR3 sequence: CSVDTSGEETQYF. The CDR3 bases are TGCAGCGTCGACACTAGCGGGGAGGAGACCCAGTACTTC.